The 17 T cell receptor beta chains below come from one sample, sequenced in a study of blood T cell repertoires in COVID-19. Profiled with immunoSEQ multiplex PCR; TCRdb holds only in-frame clones, not every one. The sample has about 220,000 clones; around 75% are singletons. Sequenced: peripheral blood. Receptors were obtained from a human donor in a cohort sampled during active COVID-19.

The V and J genes are TRBV28 and TRBJ1-2, with a weak D call TRBD1 (5 bases). The germline V and J ends were trimmed by 7 bases and 4 bases, with 13 bases remaining between them. The germline V gene has CDR1 MDHEN and CDR2 SYDVKM. This CDR3 comprises 13 residues. In DNA, the CDR3 is TGTGCCAGCACCCCCGGGGGGGTCTATGGCTACACCTTC. Residues: CASTPGGVYGYTF.

This chain joins TRBV7-3 and TRBJ2-7; a possible D gene is TRBD2 (6 bases). V was cut by 5 bases and J by 6 bases, with 14 bases left in between. This CDR3 spans 13 amino acids. Germline V gene sequence: CDR1 SGHTA, CDR2 FQGTGA. The CDR3 DNA follows: TGTGCCAGCAGCCCCGGGACTTTTGCCGAGCAGTACTTC. Its translation is CASSPGTFAEQYF.

V is TRBV19 and J is TRBJ2-2; 10 bases align to TRBD2. V trimming: 7 bases; J trimming: 0 bases; junction bases outside the gene matches: 14. Germline lookup yields CDR1 LNHDA and CDR2 SQIVND (reference sequence). CDR3 length: 19 amino acids. The chain's CDR3 is CASNGFVGLASTNTGELFF. For the CDR3, the DNA is TGTGCCAGTAATGGGTTCGTGGGACTAGCGAGTACGAACACCGGGGAGCTGTTTTTT.

The V call is TRBV29-1, the J call TRBJ2-3; TRBD1 matches 9 bases. CDR1 SQVTM and CDR2 ANQGSEA come from the germline V gene. Trimming cost V 0 bases and J 3 bases; bases outside gene matches: 1. The CDR3 length is 14 residues. In nucleotides, the CDR3 is TGCAGCGTTGAAGAAGGACAGGGGACAGATACGCAGTATTTT. Amino acids: CSVEEGQGTDTQYF.

The rearrangement links TRBV10-3 to TRBJ1-1; TRBD1 matches at 11 bases. CDR3 length: 19 amino acids. After removal of 3 bases from V and 3 bases from J, the junction contained 15 bases not matched to a gene. Germline lookup yields CDR1 ENHRY and CDR2 SYGVKD. CDR3 amino acids: CAISDHGTGGGSYDTEAFF. The CDR3 nucleotides are TGTGCCATCAGTGATCATGGGACAGGGGGGGGAAGTTACGACACTGAAGCTTTCTTT.

In this sample, this clone turned up a few times. The V gene is TRBV3-1 (or the pseudogene TRBV3-2), the J gene TRBJ1-5, with 9 bases fitting TRBD1. CDR3 length: 16 amino acids. The germline V gene encodes CDR1 LGHDT and CDR2 YNNKEL (reference sequence). The trim removed 5 bases at V and 5 bases at J, leaving 10 bases unmatched. CDR3 nucleotides: TGTGCCAGCAGCGGATCAGGACAGGGGCGATATCAGCCCCAGCATTTT. Translating it yields CASSGSGQGRYQPQHF.

The chain has TRBV28 and TRBJ1-2, with 10 bases matching TRBD1. The CDR3 consists of 16 residues. Germline CDR1 is MDHEN and CDR2 is SYDVKM. V shed 4 bases and J 4 bases; nucleotides not matched to a gene: 9. CDR3 DNA: TGTGCCAGCAGTTCGACAGGGGGCTTCTCTGGCTATGGCTACACCTTC. Translation: CASSSTGGFSGYGYTF.

CDR3 sequence: CASRSGGTYNEQFF. The DNA for the CDR3 is TGTGCCAGCAGATCAGGGGGGACCTACAATGAGCAGTTCTTC. V is TRBV28 and J is TRBJ2-1, with D possibly being TRBD1 (7 bases). Per the germline V gene, CDR1 is MDHEN and CDR2 is SYDVKM. Trimming removed 6 bases at V and 2 bases at J, with 11 bases between. The CDR3 is 14 residues long.

The chain carries TRBV4-3 and TRBJ2-7, with 7 bases lining up with TRBD1. The J segment lost 1 base and the V segment lost 1 base, leaving 4 bases of the junction unmatched. CDR1 and CDR2 from the germline V gene are LGHNA and YSLEER. The CDR3 sequence is 15 residues long. The CDR3 DNA reads TGCGCCAGCAGCCAAGGAAGGGGGCGTTCCTACGAGCAGTACTTC. It encodes CASSQGRGRSYEQYF.

V and J are TRBV28 and TRBJ1-3; tentatively, D is TRBD1 (5 bases). Trimming cost V 3 bases and J 5 bases, with 14 bases left between them. Germline lookup yields CDR1 MDHEN and CDR2 SYDVKM. There are 15 residues in the CDR3. The CDR3 coding sequence is TGTGCCAGCAGTTTTACCAGGGAATTAAGAAACACCATATATTTT. This gives the protein CASSFTRELRNTIYF.

V and J are TRBV5-4 and TRBJ2-7; D remains ambiguous. Germline CDR1 and CDR2: SGHNT and YYREEE (reference sequence). Trimming left V 1 base short and J 3 bases short, with 5 bases between. The CDR3 runs to 12 residues. The CDR3 bases are TGTGCCAGCAGCTTGCCAGGCTACGAGCAGTACTTC. Its protein is CASSLPGYEQYF.

The chain carries TRBV9 and TRBJ2-1; TRBD2 might be the D (5 bases). The germline V gene encodes CDR1 SGDLS and CDR2 YYNGEE. Trimming shortened V by 4 bases and J by 0 bases, and 17 bases separated the two germline ends. This CDR3 has 17 residues. The CDR3 spells CASSPVRVRGSYNEQFF. CDR3 DNA: TGTGCCAGCAGCCCCGTAAGAGTTCGGGGCTCCTACAATGAGCAGTTCTTC.

This chain uses TRBV4-3 with TRBJ2-7; 8 positions agree with TRBD2. The germline CDR1 and CDR2 sequences are LGHNA and YSLEER. With 4 bases clipped from V and 2 bases from J, the junction kept 7 bases outside the gene matches. The CDR3 has 15 residues. The CDR3, as DNA: TGCGCCAGCAGCCCCGGACTAGCCTTACCCTACGAGCAGTACTTC. Amino acids: CASSPGLALPYEQYF.

This clone was recorded many times. The V and J genes are TRBV6-2 or TRBV6-3 and TRBJ2-7, with a weak D call TRBD1 (7 bases). Germline values: CDR1 MNHEY, CDR2 SVGEGT. V was trimmed by 1 base and J by 2 bases, leaving 12 bases between them. The CDR3 is made up of 15 amino acids. DNA for the CDR3: TGTGCCAGCAGTTACTACGGAGGGGGCCCCTACGAGCAGTACTTC. This encodes CASSYYGGGPYEQYF.

To note about this clone: Other DNA sequences in the same sample also yield this CDR3. The chain couples TRBV13 to TRBJ2-7; 15 bases match TRBD2. After removal of 5 bases from V and 4 bases from J, the junction contained 3 bases not matched to a gene. This CDR3 comprises 15 residues. Germline CDR1 PRHDT, CDR2 FYEKMQ (reference sequence). The CDR3 region has the DNA TGTGCCAGCAGCCCGGGACTAGCGGGAGGTTACGAGCAGTACTTC. This gives the protein CASSPGLAGGYEQYF.

The V gene is TRBV10-1, the J gene TRBJ2-5; D possibly corresponds to TRBD2 (6 bases). The CDR3 runs to 15 residues. Per the germline V gene, CDR1 is WNHNN and CDR2 is SYGVQD (reference sequence). Trimming removed 2 bases at V and 3 bases at J, with 13 bases between. This CDR3 reads CASSEKTSDEETQYF. The CDR3 bases are TGCGCCAGCAGTGAGAAGACTAGTGATGAAGAGACCCAGTACTTC.

The chain combines TRBV7-2 with TRBJ2-7; a possible D gene is TRBD1 (5 bases). CDR3 length: 16 residues. Looked up from germline, CDR1 is SGHTA and CDR2 is FQGNSA. Between the trimmed V and J ends, which lost 5 bases and 1 base, there was a span of 18 bases. CDR3 loop: CASSRTASTGSYEQYF. The CDR3 DNA sequence: TGTGCCAGCAGCCGCACCGCCTCCACAGGTTCCTACGAGCAGTACTTC.